A single sample gave rise to the 25 T cell receptor beta chains below, sequenced in a study of blood T cell repertoires in COVID-19. Sequenced by immunoSEQ multiplex PCR; TCRdb stores in-frame clones only, minus some. The sample lists roughly 280,000 clones, 75% to 95% occurring once. The sequenced sample was PBMCs or T cells enriched from blood (not recorded which). The receptors here all came from a man between 40 and 49 years old who had been exposed to COVID-19.

This clone appeared a few times. J is TRBJ2-7 and V is TRBV14, with 14 bases fitting TRBD2. The ends lost 4 bases at V and 6 bases at J; junction bases unmatched: 8. Germline lookup yields CDR1 SGHDN and CDR2 FVKESK. This CDR3 has 16 residues. CDR3 in amino acids: CASSRLLTSGRGEQYF. In nucleotides, the CDR3 is TGTGCCAGCAGCCGATTACTGACTAGCGGGAGGGGCGAGCAGTACTTC.

The chain links TRBV18 to TRBJ1-3; D is perhaps TRBD1 (5 bases). V was shortened by 4 bases and J by 0 bases, with 16 bases between the two germline ends. Germline CDR1 KGHSH, CDR2 LQKENI. This CDR3 has 17 amino acids. The CDR3 loop reads CASSLARQPTSGNTIYF. The CDR3 nucleotides read TGTGCCAGCTCACTCGCCAGACAGCCGACCTCTGGAAACACCATATATTTT.

This clone showed up just once. The chain is built from TRBV2 and TRBJ2-7; 8 positions match TRBD2. The CDR3 spans 13 residues. V was clipped by 7 bases and J by 2 bases; unmatched bases: 4. CDR1 is SNHLY and CDR2 is FYNNEI in the germline V gene. Written as DNA, the CDR3 is TGTGCCAGCAATCCGGGACTAGCCTACGAGCAGTACTTC. Translated, it gives CASNPGLAYEQYF.

This chain joins TRBV5-1 and TRBJ2-7; 8 nucleotides match TRBD2. The CDR3 runs 13 residues. The V and J ends lost 4 bases and 4 bases, in that order; junction bases with no gene match: 4. Germline CDR1 is SGHRS and CDR2 is YFSETQ. CDR3 nucleotide sequence: TGCGCCAGCAGCCCCGGACTAGCTTACGAGCAGTACTTC. Amino acids: CASSPGLAYEQYF.

This clone was detected only once. This chain joins TRBV10-2 and TRBJ1-3; D gene unclear. V lost 2 bases to trimming and J lost 0 bases, with 8 bases between them. The CDR3 loop spans 15 amino acids. Germline loops: CDR1 WSHSY, CDR2 SAAADI. This CDR3 reads CASSETYFSGNTIYF. As DNA, the CDR3 is TGCGCCAGCAGTGAGACCTATTTCTCTGGAAACACCATATATTTT.

The chain recombines TRBV18 with TRBJ2-1, with 14 bases aligning to TRBD2. The germline gives CDR1 KGHSH, CDR2 LQKENI. Trimming took 4 bases from V and 7 from J; bases not matched to a gene: 3. The CDR3 sequence is 15 residues long. In DNA form, the CDR3 reads TGTGCCAGCTCACTGCGGACTAGCGGGAGGAATGAGCAGTTCTTC. Protein: CASSLRTSGRNEQFF.

This chain connects TRBV29-1 to TRBJ2-3; D not certain. The V end lost 7 bases, the J end lost 1 base, and 6 bases lay between the germline ends. Germline V gives CDR1 SQVTM, CDR2 ANQGSEA. This CDR3 spans 11 amino acids. The CDR3, as DNA: TGCAGCGCGAGCCGCACAGATACGCAGTATTTT. Protein: CSASRTDTQYF.

The V gene is TRBV13, the J gene TRBJ2-7; 16 nucleotides line up with TRBD2. This CDR3 region has 17 residues. Looked up from germline, CDR1 is PRHDT and CDR2 is FYEKMQ (reference sequence). V dropped 5 bases and J dropped 4; count of bases not matched to a gene: 8. The CDR3 spells CASSTGTSGRVLYEQYF. CDR3 DNA: TGTGCCAGCAGCACCGGGACTAGCGGGAGGGTTCTGTACGAGCAGTACTTC.

The chain uses TRBV15 and TRBJ1-2, with D perhaps TRBD1 (5 bases). Trimming shortened V by 1 base and J by 4 bases, and 13 bases separated the two germline ends. This CDR3 comprises 15 residues. CDR1 is LNHNV, CDR2 YYDKDF, per germline (reference sequence). The CDR3 DNA sequence: TGTGCCACCAGCAGAGGGGGCCAAGCCCTCTATGGCTACACCTTC. This sequence encodes CATSRGGQALYGYTF.

The V and J genes are TRBV10-3 and TRBJ2-3; a weak D match, TRBD1 (6 bases). The CDR3 sequence is 12 residues long. V was pared by 7 bases and J by 6 bases, with 11 bases between. Looked up from germline, CDR1 is ENHRY and CDR2 is SYGVKD. The DNA of the CDR3 is TGTGCCATCAATACAGGGAAGGATACGCAGTATTTT. Its translation: CAINTGKDTQYF.

A note on this clone: The identical CDR3 is also encoded by other nucleotide sequences in the sample. The rearrangement uses TRBV18 and TRBJ1-1; the D gene is possibly TRBD1 (5 bases). There are 14 residues in the CDR3. V was cut by 2 bases and J by 2 bases, with 9 bases left in between. CDR1 is KGHSH, CDR2 LQKENI, per germline. As DNA, the CDR3 is TGTGCCAGCTCACCAGGTCAGGGAAACACTGAAGCTTTCTTT. Encoded protein: CASSPGQGNTEAFF.

V and J are TRBV5-6 and TRBJ1-1, with 8 bases that match TRBD1. Trimming took 6 bases from V and 0 from J; bases not matched to a gene: 13. Per the germline V gene, CDR1 is SGHDT and CDR2 is YYEEEE. The CDR3 is made up of 17 amino acids. CDR3 loop: CASNRAGQVYMNTEAFF. The CDR3 DNA follows: TGTGCCAGCAATAGGGCGGGACAGGTTTACATGAACACTGAAGCTTTCTTT.

The chain combines TRBV27 with TRBJ1-2, with 7 nucleotides matching TRBD1. The CDR3 loop spans 12 amino acids. V was pared by 8 bases and J by 8 bases, with 8 bases of the junction left unmatched. Germline CDR1 and CDR2: MNHEY and SMNVEV (reference sequence). CDR3 in DNA: TGTGCCAGCCGATCGACAGGGCGAGGCTACACCTTC. The encoded protein is CASRSTGRGYTF.

This clone was picked up a small number of times. The chain recombines TRBV5-1 with TRBJ1-1, with D perhaps matching TRBD1 (5 bases). CDR3 length: 13 residues. Trimming stripped 3 bases from V and 8 bases from J, with 14 bases between. The germline gives CDR1 SGHRS, CDR2 YFSETQ. As DNA, the CDR3 is TGCGCCAGCAGCTCATTAGGGGCCGGAGAAGCTTTCTTT. Its protein is CASSSLGAGEAFF. The full variable domain, its missing parts supplied by reference TRBV5-1 and TRBJ1-1, is KAGVTQTPRYLIKTRGQQVTLSCSPISGHRSVSWYQQTPGQGLQFLFEYFSETQRNKGNFPGRFSGRQFSNSRSEMNVSTLELGDSALYLCASSSLGAGEAFFGQGTRLTVV.

The chain links TRBV7-8 to TRBJ1-5; tentatively, D is TRBD1 (6 bases). The CDR3 spans 16 residues. V was pared by 5 bases and J by 2 bases, with 16 bases between. Germline CDR1 SGHVS, CDR2 FQNEAQ. CDR3 nucleotides: TGTGCCAGCAGCACCTACAGGGACCTAGGCAATCAGCCCCAGCATTTT. Its translation is CASSTYRDLGNQPQHF.

The chain couples TRBV4-2 to TRBJ1-1; 9 bases map to TRBD1. The germline V gene has CDR1 LGHNA and CDR2 YNFKEQ. The CDR3 runs to 15 residues. With V trimmed by 5 bases and J by 5 bases, 9 bases remained unmatched. CDR3 nucleotide sequence: TGTGCCAGCAGCAAAGGACAGGGGATTAATACTGAAGCTTTCTTT. Translated, it gives CASSKGQGINTEAFF.

This rearrangement joins TRBV24-1 to TRBJ2-5, with D perhaps TRBD2 (5 bases). Germline V CDR1 and CDR2: KGHDR, SFDVKD. Trimming left V 4 bases short and J 7 bases short, with 15 bases between. The CDR3 length is 14 residues. CDR3 sequence (DNA): TGTGCCACCAGTGAGACCAGCGGAAAGGGGACCCAGTACTTC. This codes for CATSETSGKGTQYF.

The J gene is TRBJ2-1, the V gene TRBV9, with 11 nucleotides matching TRBD2. This CDR3 has 14 amino acids. CDR1 and CDR2 from the germline V gene are SGDLS and YYNGEE. V was clipped by 4 bases and J by 7 bases; unmatched bases: 4. CDR3 sequence: CASSSGLAVNEQFF. For the CDR3, the DNA is TGTGCCAGCAGCTCGGGACTAGCGGTAAATGAGCAGTTCTTC.

This sequence joins TRBV15 and TRBJ2-1, with D perhaps matching TRBD1 (6 bases). The length of the CDR3 is 15 residues. The ends were cut back, 5 bases at V and 9 bases at J, with 20 bases in the middle. Germline V lookup: CDR1 LNHNV, CDR2 YYDKDF (reference sequence). CDR3 DNA sequence: TGTGCCACCAGCCACACAGGACTGGAACAGGGTGAGCAGTTCTTC. Translation: CATSHTGLEQGEQFF.

This rearrangement joins TRBV3-1 (or the pseudogene TRBV3-2) to TRBJ2-7, with 15 bases aligning to TRBD2. The CDR3 has 16 amino acids. With V trimmed by 5 bases and J by 3 bases, 5 bases remained unmatched. Germline lookup yields CDR1 LGHDT and CDR2 YNNKEL (reference sequence). This CDR3 reads CASSFGLAGGDYEQYF. The CDR3 region has the DNA TGTGCCAGCAGCTTCGGACTAGCGGGAGGGGACTACGAGCAGTACTTC.

The chain links TRBV9 to TRBJ1-1; D is uncertain. The V gene's germline CDR1 is SGDLS and CDR2 YYNGEE. Trimming left V 0 bases short and J 6 bases short, with 12 bases between. The CDR3 is 14 residues long. CDR3 nucleotides: TGTGCCAGCAGCGTAGACGAGAAGCGGGCTGAAGCTTTCTTT. It is translated as CASSVDEKRAEAFF.

The chain employs TRBV28 and TRBJ2-7; 9 positions match TRBD2. The CDR3 spans 15 residues. Per germline, CDR1 MDHEN and CDR2 SYDVKM. V was clipped by 5 bases and J by 3 bases; unmatched bases: 8. The CDR3 nucleotides are TGTGCCAGCAGTCCCTCCGGGACTAGCCTCTACGAGCAGTACTTC. It yields the protein CASSPSGTSLYEQYF. The full variable domain, with the rest looked up from reference TRBV28 and TRBJ2-7, is DVKVTQSSRYLVKRTGEKVFLECVQDMDHENMFWYRQDPGLGLRLIYFSYDVKMKEKGDIPEGYSVSREKKERFSLILESASTNQTSMYLCASSPSGTSLYEQYFGPGTRLTVT.

This chain connects TRBV12-5 to TRBJ1-1; no clear D. Trimming took 0 bases from V and 3 from J, leaving 14 bases between them. This CDR3 has 16 amino acids. Germline lookup yields CDR1 LGHNT and CDR2 FRNRAP. CDR3 residues: CASGLVHGSRDTEAFF. DNA of the CDR3: TGTGCTAGTGGTTTGGTACATGGATCGCGGGACACTGAAGCTTTCTTT.

The CDR3 coding sequence is TGTGCCAGCAGCCCCTCGGGATATAAAAAGAACACTGAAGCTTTCTTT. Translated, it gives CASSPSGYKKNTEAFF. The V and J genes are TRBV7-9 and TRBJ1-1; the D is unclear. This CDR3 comprises 16 residues. Per the germline V gene, CDR1 is SEHNR and CDR2 is FQNEAQ (reference sequence). V shed 5 bases and J shed 1 base, with 17 bases lying between them.

The rearrangement joins TRBV28 to TRBJ1-2; perhaps TRBD1 as D (5 bases). This CDR3 has 12 amino acids. Germline assignment: CDR1 MDHEN and CDR2 SYDVKM. The CDR3 loop reads CAIQGVSYGYTF. The CDR3 coding sequence is TGTGCGATCCAGGGTGTTAGCTATGGCTACACCTTC.